This T cell receptor beta chain is from a study of T cell repertoires in cytomegalovirus infection. Study-wide context: An indication of both CMV infection and matching HLA type came from public TCR beta signatures.

This CDR3 has 16 amino acids. Study-level points and caveats: Using cumulative public TCR beta family frequency, the authors identified those who carried CMV together with the relevant HLA. Dominating the ex vivo response were TCR beta clonotypes that were CMV-specific and HLA-C-restricted.

TCRdb independently ran MiXCR on the reads; one entry per CDR3 protein. Of some 440,000 distinct CDR3 sequences in the sample, 25% to 40% are singletons; the top ten hold approximately 15%. Worth noting for this clonotype: Its antigen is unidentified. One junction end does not reproduce the germline sequence, and a read error may be involved.

The clonotype was recovered from a human donor in good health (CMV status not recorded). Some clones in this sample may be carry-over from other donors' samples. This chain links TRBV5-3 with TRBJ1-1; possible D gene TRBD1, 6 bases. TRBV5-3 is assigned to the ORF class and has an uncertain function. Material: PBMCs. As DNA, the CDR3 is TGTGCCAGCAGCTTGTGGAGGGCGCGGGGACAAGCTGAAGCTTTCTTT. Amino acid sequence: CASSLWRARGQAEAFF.